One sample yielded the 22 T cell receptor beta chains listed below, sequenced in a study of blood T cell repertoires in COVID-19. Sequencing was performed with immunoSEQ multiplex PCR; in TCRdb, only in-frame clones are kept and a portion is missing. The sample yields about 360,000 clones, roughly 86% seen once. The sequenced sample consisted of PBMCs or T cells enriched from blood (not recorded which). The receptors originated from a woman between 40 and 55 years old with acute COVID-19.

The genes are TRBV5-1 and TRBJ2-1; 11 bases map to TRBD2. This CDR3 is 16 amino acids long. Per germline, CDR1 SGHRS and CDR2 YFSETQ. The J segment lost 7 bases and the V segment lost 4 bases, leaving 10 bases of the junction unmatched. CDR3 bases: TGCGCCAGCAGCCCGACTAGCGGGGCCCCTGGGAATGAGCAGTTCTTC. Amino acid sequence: CASSPTSGAPGNEQFF.

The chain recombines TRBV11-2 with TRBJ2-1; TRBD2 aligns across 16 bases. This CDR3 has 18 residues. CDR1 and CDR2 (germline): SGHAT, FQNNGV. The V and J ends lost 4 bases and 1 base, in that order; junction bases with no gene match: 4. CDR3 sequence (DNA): TGTGCCAGCAGCTCAGGGACTAGCGGGGGGGCATCCTACAATGAGCAGTTCTTC. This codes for CASSSGTSGGASYNEQFF.

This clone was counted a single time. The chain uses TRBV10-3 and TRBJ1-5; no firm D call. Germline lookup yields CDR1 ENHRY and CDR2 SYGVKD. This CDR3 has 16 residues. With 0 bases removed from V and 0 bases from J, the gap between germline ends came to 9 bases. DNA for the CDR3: TGTGCCATCAGTGAGTCCCAGCTAGATAGCAATCAGCCCCAGCATTTT. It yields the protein CAISESQLDSNQPQHF.

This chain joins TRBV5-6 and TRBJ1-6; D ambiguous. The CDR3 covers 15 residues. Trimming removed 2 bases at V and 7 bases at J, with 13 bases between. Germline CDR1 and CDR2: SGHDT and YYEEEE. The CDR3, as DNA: TGTGCCAGCAGCTTAGTTGGGCAGATAAATTCACCCCTCCACTTT. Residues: CASSLVGQINSPLHF.

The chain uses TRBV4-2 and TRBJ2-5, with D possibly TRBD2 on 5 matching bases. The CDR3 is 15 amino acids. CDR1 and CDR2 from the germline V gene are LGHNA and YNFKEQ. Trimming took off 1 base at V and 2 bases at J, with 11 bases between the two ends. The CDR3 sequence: CASSQVTGRQETQYF. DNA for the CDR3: TGTGCCAGCAGCCAAGTTACGGGGAGACAAGAGACCCAGTACTTC.

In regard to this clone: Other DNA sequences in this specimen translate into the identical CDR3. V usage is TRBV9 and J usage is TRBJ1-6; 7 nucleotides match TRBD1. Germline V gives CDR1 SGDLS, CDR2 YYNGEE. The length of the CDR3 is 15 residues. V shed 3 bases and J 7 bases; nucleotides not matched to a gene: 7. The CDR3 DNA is TGTGCCAGCAGCGGAACCGGGACAGAGAATTCACCCCTCCACTTT. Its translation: CASSGTGTENSPLHF.

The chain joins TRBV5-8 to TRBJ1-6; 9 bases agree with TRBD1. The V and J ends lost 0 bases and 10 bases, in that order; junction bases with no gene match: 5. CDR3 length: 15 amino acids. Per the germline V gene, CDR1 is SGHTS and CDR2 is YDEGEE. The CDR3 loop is CASSLEQGAWSPLHF. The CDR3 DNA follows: TGTGCCAGCAGCTTGGAACAGGGGGCTTGGTCACCCCTCCACTTT.

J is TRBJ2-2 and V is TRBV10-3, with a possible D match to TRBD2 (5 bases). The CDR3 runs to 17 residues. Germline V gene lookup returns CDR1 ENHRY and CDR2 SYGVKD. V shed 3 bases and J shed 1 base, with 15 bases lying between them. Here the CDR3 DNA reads TGTGCCATCAGTGATTCTCTAGGCGGGCGGAACACCGGGGAGCTGTTTTTT. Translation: CAISDSLGGRNTGELFF.

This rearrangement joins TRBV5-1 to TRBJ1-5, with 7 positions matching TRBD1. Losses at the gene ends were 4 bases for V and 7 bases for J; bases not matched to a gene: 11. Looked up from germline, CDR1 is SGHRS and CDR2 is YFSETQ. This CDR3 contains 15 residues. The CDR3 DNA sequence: TGCGCCAGCAGCCCTATGACAGGGTCTCAGCAGCCCCAGCATTTT. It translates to CASSPMTGSQQPQHF.

As DNA, the CDR3 is TGTGCCAGCAGCCAAACAGGGGTCCGTGGCTACACCTTC. Translated, it gives CASSQTGVRGYTF. V and J are TRBV7-2 and TRBJ1-2; 7 bases match TRBD1. Trimming at V came to 5 bases and at J to 7 bases, leaving 7 bases not matched to a gene. The CDR3 contains 13 residues. Germline V CDR1 and CDR2: SGHTA, FQGNSA.

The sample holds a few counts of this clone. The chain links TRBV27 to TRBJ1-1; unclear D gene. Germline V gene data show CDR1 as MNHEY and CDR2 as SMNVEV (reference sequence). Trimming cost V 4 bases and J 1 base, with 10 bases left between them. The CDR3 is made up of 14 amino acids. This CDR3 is CASSSQYRNTEAFF. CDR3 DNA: TGTGCCAGCAGTTCTCAGTACAGGAACACTGAAGCTTTCTTT.

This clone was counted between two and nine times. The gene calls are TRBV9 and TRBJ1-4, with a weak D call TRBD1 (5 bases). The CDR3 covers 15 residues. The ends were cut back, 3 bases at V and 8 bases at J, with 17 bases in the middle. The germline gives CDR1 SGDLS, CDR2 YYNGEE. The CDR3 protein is CASSAPGGGEEKLFF. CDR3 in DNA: TGTGCCAGCAGCGCCCCGGGTGGGGGGGAGGAAAAACTGTTTTTT.

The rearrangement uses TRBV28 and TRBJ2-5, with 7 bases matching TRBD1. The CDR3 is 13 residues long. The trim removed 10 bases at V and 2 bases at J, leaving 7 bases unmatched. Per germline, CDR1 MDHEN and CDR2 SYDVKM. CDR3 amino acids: CATRGTAQETQYF. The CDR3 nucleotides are TGTGCCACTAGGGGGACAGCTCAAGAGACCCAGTACTTC.

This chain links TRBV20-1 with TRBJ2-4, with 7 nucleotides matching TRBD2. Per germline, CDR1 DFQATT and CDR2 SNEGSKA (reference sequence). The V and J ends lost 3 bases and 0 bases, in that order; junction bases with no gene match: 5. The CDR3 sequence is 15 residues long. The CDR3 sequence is CSASSSGIAKNIQYF. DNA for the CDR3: TGCAGTGCTAGTTCAAGCGGGATAGCCAAAAACATTCAGTACTTC.

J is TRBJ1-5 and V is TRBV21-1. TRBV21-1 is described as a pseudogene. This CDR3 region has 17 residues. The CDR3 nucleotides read TGTGCCAGCAGCAATGAGAGGGCGCGGGATAGCAATCAGCCCCAGCATTTT. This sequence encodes CASSNERARDSNQPQHF.

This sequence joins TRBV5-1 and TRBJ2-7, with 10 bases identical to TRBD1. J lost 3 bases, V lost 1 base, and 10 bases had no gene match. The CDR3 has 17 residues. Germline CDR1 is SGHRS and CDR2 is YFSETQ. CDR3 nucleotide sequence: TGCGCCAGCAGCTTGCCCTCGGGACAGGGGTTCGTCTACGAGCAGTACTTC. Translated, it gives CASSLPSGQGFVYEQYF.

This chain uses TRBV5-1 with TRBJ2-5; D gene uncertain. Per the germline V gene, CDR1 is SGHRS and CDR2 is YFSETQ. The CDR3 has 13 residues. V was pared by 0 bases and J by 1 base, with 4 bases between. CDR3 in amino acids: CASSLALQETQYF. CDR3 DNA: TGCGCCAGCAGCTTGGCTCTCCAAGAGACCCAGTACTTC.

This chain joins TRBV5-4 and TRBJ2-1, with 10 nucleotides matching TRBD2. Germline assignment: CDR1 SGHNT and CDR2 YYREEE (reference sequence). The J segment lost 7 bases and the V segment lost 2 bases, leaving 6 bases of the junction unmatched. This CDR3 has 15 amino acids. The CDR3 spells CASSLAGGLSNEQFF. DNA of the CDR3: TGTGCCAGCAGCTTAGCGGGGGGGCTTTCTAATGAGCAGTTCTTC.

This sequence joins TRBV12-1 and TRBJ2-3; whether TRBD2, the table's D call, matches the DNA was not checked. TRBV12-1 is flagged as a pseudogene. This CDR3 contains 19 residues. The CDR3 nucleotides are TGTGCCAGCAGCTTTGCGCAGGATGGTTCGAGCGGGGGCGCGGATACGCAGTATTTT. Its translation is CASSFAQDGSSGGADTQYF.

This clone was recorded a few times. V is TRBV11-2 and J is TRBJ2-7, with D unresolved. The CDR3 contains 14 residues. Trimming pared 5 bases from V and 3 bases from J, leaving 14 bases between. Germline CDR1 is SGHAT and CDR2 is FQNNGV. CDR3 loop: CASSRAIRGYEQYF. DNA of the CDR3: TGTGCCAGCAGCCGAGCGATCCGAGGCTACGAGCAGTACTTC.

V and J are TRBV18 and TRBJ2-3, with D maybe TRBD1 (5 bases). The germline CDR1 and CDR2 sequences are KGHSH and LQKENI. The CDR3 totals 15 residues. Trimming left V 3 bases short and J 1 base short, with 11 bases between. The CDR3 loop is CASSPTALGTDTQYF. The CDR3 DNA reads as TGTGCCAGCTCACCGACAGCTCTGGGCACAGATACGCAGTATTTT.

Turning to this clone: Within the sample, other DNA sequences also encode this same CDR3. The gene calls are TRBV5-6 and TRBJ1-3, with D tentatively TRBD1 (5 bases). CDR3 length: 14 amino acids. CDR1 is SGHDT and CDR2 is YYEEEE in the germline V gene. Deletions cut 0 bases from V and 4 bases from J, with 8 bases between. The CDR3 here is CASSLGGDGNTIYF. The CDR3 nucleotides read TGTGCCAGCAGCTTGGGGGGCGACGGAAACACCATATATTTT.